This T cell receptor (beta chain) was sequenced during a study of CD8+ T cells in alopecia areata. CDR3 size: 18 residues. Per the germline V gene, CDR1 is KGHSH and CDR2 is LQKENI. After removal of 5 bases from V and 0 bases from J, the junction contained 14 bases not matched to a gene. This clone has more than one count but fewer than ten. Antigen: not known. CD4+ cells obtained from four to six patients were subjected to sorting into CD25+CD127- cells. RNA, once extracted, was reverse transcribed into cDNA for use as the sequencing template. Measured with immunoSEQ multiplex PCR; TCRdb has only the in-frame clones, and not every one. The sample lists about 20,000 clones, roughly 62% occurring once. Study-level points and caveats: For lesional scalp, especially alopecia totalis/universalis, clonality was higher than in normal scalp. Scalp repertoires also include resident alphabeta T cells from normal skin.

The sample comprised CD4+ Tregs sorted from blood. This chain joins TRBV18 and TRBJ2-3; TRBD1 agrees at 7 bases. The origin of this receptor is a human donor with alopecia areata. The CDR3 DNA is TGTGCCAGCTCATTTGGGACAGCGAACCCTACTAGCACAGATACGCAGTATTTT. This translates into CASSFGTANPTSTDTQYF.